This T cell receptor beta chain was retrieved from a study of T-cell memory formation after mild COVID-19. Study-wide background: Among the donors, TCR clusters were largely specific to each donor.

This clonotype was picked up many times. Its specificity is not known. Points from the study as a whole: Some clones that responded were present in memory (sampled pre-infection), which suggests cross-reactive memory joined. Among CD4+ contracting clones, most were CM and EM, and CD8+ ones EMRA. Later expanders leaned toward CD4+, whereas clones contracting from day 15 to 85 were balanced CD4/CD8.

Via MiXCR, TCRdb re-called the 5' RACE reads, giving one row per CDR3 protein. The sample has hundreds of thousands of distinct CDR3 sequences; roughly 18% are singletons. The TCR comes from an adult woman who had mild COVID-19 (a few samples of this study predate the infection). Cell type and time point are not known. The sequenced sample consisted of PBMCs or a T cell subset sorted from them (not recorded which).

The CDR3 DNA is TGTGCCACCAGCAGAGATGACCGGGACGTATACATTCAGTACTTC. Protein sequence: CATSRDDRDVYIQYF. V gene TRBV15 combines with J gene TRBJ2-4, with D possibly being TRBD1 or TRBD2 (5 bases each). V was pared by 0 bases and J by 8 bases, with 14 bases between. The germline gives CDR1 LNHNV, CDR2 YYDKDF (reference sequence). The CDR3 sequence is 15 residues long.